The sequence of this TCR beta chain was determined in a study of T-cell memory formation after mild COVID-19. As for the study in general: Clusters were largely donor specific.

TCRdb ran MiXCR on the 5' RACE reads and lists one entry per CDR3 protein. Among roughly 47,000 distinct CDR3 sequences listed, 5.5% to 7.5% were seen once. Study outcomes and limitations: CD4+ contracting clones were found mainly in CM and EM, and CD8+ ones in EMRA.

This clonotype came up a few times. Antigen unknown. Sequencing input: PBMCs or a T cell subset sorted from them (not recorded which). The TCR comes from a man in his late teens or twenties who had mild COVID-19 (a few samples of this study predate the infection). Cell type and time point are not known.

This CDR3 is CATSRATGGRGYNSPLHF. Here the CDR3 DNA reads TGTGCCACCAGCAGGGCCACAGGGGGAAGGGGCTATAATTCACCCCTCCACTTT. V gene TRBV15 combines with J gene TRBJ1-6, with 8 bases lining up with TRBD1. The germline V gene has CDR1 LNHNV and CDR2 YYDKDF (reference sequence). The CDR3 contains 18 residues. With 3 bases clipped from V and 3 bases from J, the junction kept 10 bases outside the gene matches.